Below, 32 T cell receptor beta chains from the same sample are listed, as sequenced in a study of T cell responses to AZD1222 COVID-19 vaccine. Generated by immunoSEQ multiplex PCR, the TCRdb table keeps only in-frame clones and is missing some. The sample records 200,000 or so clones, approximately 94% being singletons. Sequences were derived from peripheral blood, sampled on day 0 of MenACWY control vaccination. Receptor source: an adult in good health.

The chain carries TRBV30 and TRBJ1-2, with D possibly matching TRBD1 (5 bases). CDR3 size: 14 residues. Trimming cost V 3 bases and J 1 base, with 12 bases left between them. CDR1 and CDR2 (germline): GTSNPN, SVGIG (reference sequence). The CDR3 bases are TGTGCCTGGAGGAAACGGGGGAATAACTATGGCTACACCTTC. Translation: CAWRKRGNNYGYTF.

The chain has TRBV6-5 and TRBJ2-1; D is possibly TRBD1 or TRBD2 (6 bases each). Between the trimmed V and J ends, which lost 2 bases and 6 bases, there was a span of 14 bases. Germline V gene sequence: CDR1 MNHEY, CDR2 SVGAGI. The CDR3 consists of 15 residues. CDR3 residues: CASSYMIGGGNEQFF. CDR3 DNA: TGTGCCAGCAGTTACATGATAGGGGGAGGCAATGAGCAGTTCTTC.

The chain links TRBV6-5 to TRBJ2-7; TRBD1 matches 8 bases. Germline CDR1 reads MNHEY; CDR2 reads SVGAGI. The CDR3 is made up of 15 amino acids. V was clipped by 0 bases and J by 4 bases; unmatched bases: 5. CDR3 sequence (DNA): TGTGCCAGCAGTTACTCATCCAGGGGGCAGTACGAGCAGTACTTC. This translates into CASSYSSRGQYEQYF.

The chain employs TRBV6-4 and TRBJ1-4, with 9 bases identical to TRBD1. CDR1 is MRHNA, CDR2 SNTAGT, per germline. This CDR3 region has 13 residues. Unmatched junction bases numbered 3, after V lost 3 bases and J lost 10 bases. The CDR3 bases are TGTGCCAGCAGTGAGGGGACAGGGACAAAACTGTTTTTT. Amino acid sequence: CASSEGTGTKLFF.

The CDR3 spells CASSGTHLGGTEAFF. The CDR3 nucleotides read TGTGCCAGCTCCGGGACACACCTCGGGGGCACTGAAGCTTTCTTT. The chain is built from TRBV3-1 (or the pseudogene TRBV3-2) and TRBJ1-1, with D possibly matching TRBD1 (6 bases). In germline, CDR1 is LGHDT, CDR2 YNNKEL (reference sequence). Between the trimmed V and J ends, which lost 8 bases and 4 bases, there was a span of 20 bases. The CDR3 has 15 amino acids.

In its sample, this clone was seen once. The chain combines TRBV12-3 or TRBV12-4 with TRBJ1-1, with TRBD1 as a possible D gene (5 bases). This CDR3 has 11 amino acids. V was clipped by 5 bases and J by 7 bases, with 8 bases between them. The CDR3 sequence is CASSPGIEAFF. In DNA form, the CDR3 reads TGTGCCAGCAGTCCAGGGATTGAAGCTTTCTTT.

The V and J genes are TRBV20-1 and TRBJ2-5; TRBD2 aligns across 10 bases. V shed 3 bases and J 5 bases; nucleotides not matched to a gene: 9. The CDR3 has 15 residues. The germline gives CDR1 DFQATT, CDR2 SNEGSKA (reference sequence). The CDR3 DNA is TGCAGTGCTAGTCAGCGGGGGGGCCCGGGGGAGACCCAGTACTTC. It specifies CSASQRGGPGETQYF.

CDR3 loop: CASSPREGGARYGYTF. The CDR3 DNA reads as TGTGCCAGCTCACCTCGAGAAGGGGGCGCGAGGTATGGCTACACCTTC. V gene TRBV18 combines with J gene TRBJ1-2, with TRBD1 matching 7 bases. V shed 3 bases, J shed 5 bases, and the junction held 12 bases outside the gene matches. The CDR3 loop spans 16 amino acids. The germline gives CDR1 KGHSH, CDR2 LQKENI. Full variable domain (rest looked up from reference TRBV18 and TRBJ1-2): NAGVMQNPRHLVRRRGQEARLRCSPMKGHSHVYWYRQLPEEGLKFMVYLQKENIIDESGMPKERFSAEFPKEGPSILRIQQVVRGDSAAYFCASSPREGGARYGYTFGSGTRLTVV.

CDR3 nucleotides: TGTGCCAGCAGCCACGGGAGGGCCACAGATACGCAGTATTTT. This sequence encodes CASSHGRATDTQYF. J is TRBJ2-3 and V is TRBV7-2; 8 nucleotides agree with TRBD2. This CDR3 region has 14 residues. The germline V gene encodes CDR1 SGHTA and CDR2 FQGNSA. With V trimmed by 5 bases and J by 2 bases, 3 bases remained unmatched.

Comment on this clone: Distinct nucleotide sequences in the sample also encode this CDR3. V usage is TRBV2 and J usage is TRBJ1-5; D gene unclear. V was cut by 3 bases and J by 7 bases, with 10 bases left in between. The CDR3 length is 13 residues. Germline CDR1 SNHLY, CDR2 FYNNEI. As DNA, the CDR3 is TGTGCCAGCAGTGATGAGGCTCGCCAGCCCCAGCATTTT. Translating it yields CASSDEARQPQHF.

The CDR3 reads CASSSGTGVSYEQYF. The CDR3 coding sequence is TGCGCCAGCAGCTCCGGGACAGGGGTCTCCTACGAGCAGTACTTC. This rearrangement joins TRBV5-1 to TRBJ2-7, with TRBD1 identical over 10 bases. V shed 3 bases, J shed 0 bases, and the junction held 3 bases outside the gene matches. CDR3 length equals 15 residues. The germline CDR1 and CDR2 sequences are SGHRS and YFSETQ.

The chain carries TRBV5-1 and TRBJ2-3; 8 bases map to TRBD2. The CDR3 runs to 16 residues. Germline V lookup: CDR1 SGHRS, CDR2 YFSETQ. With V trimmed by 0 bases and J by 0 bases, 3 bases remained unmatched. CDR3: CASSLVGGDSTDTQYF. CDR3 DNA sequence: TGCGCCAGCAGCTTGGTCGGGGGGGATAGCACAGATACGCAGTATTTT.

The chain links TRBV29-1 to TRBJ1-5; 9 nucleotides match TRBD1. Germline CDR1 is SQVTM and CDR2 is ANQGSEA. With 3 bases clipped from V and 7 bases from J, the junction kept 10 bases outside the gene matches. This CDR3 spans 15 amino acids. The CDR3 region has the DNA TGCAGCGTTGAGGTTGGGACAGGGAGGAACCAGCCCCAGCATTTT. This encodes CSVEVGTGRNQPQHF.

The chain recombines TRBV10-3 with TRBJ1-3, with unresolved D. The CDR3 length is 14 residues. V lost 3 bases, J lost 8 bases, and 14 bases lay in between. The germline V gene has CDR1 ENHRY and CDR2 SYGVKD. DNA for the CDR3: TGTGCCATCAGTGATTTTAATGGAGGGCACACCATATATTTT. This translates into CAISDFNGGHTIYF.

The gene calls are TRBV5-4 and TRBJ1-6, with D perhaps matching TRBD1 (5 bases). The germline V gene has CDR1 SGHNT and CDR2 YYREEE (reference sequence). Trimming removed 4 bases from V and 6 bases from J, with 14 bases in between. This CDR3 has 15 residues. This chain's CDR3 is CASSPGTEFNSPLHF. As DNA, the CDR3 is TGTGCCAGCAGCCCCGGGACGGAGTTTAATTCACCCCTCCACTTT.

Remarks on this clone: The same CDR3 can be traced to other DNA sequences in this sample. The chain recombines TRBV25-1 with TRBJ1-2; 7 positions agree with TRBD1. This CDR3 comprises 13 residues. Germline V gene lookup returns CDR1 MGHDK and CDR2 SYGVNS. V lost 5 bases to trimming and J lost 2 bases; unmatched junction nucleotides: 2. CDR3 DNA: TGTGCCAGCAGTCCACAGGGGAACTATGGCTACACCTTC. Its translation: CASSPQGNYGYTF.

Note on this clone: The same CDR3 can be traced to other DNA sequences in this sample. The rearrangement links TRBV18 to TRBJ1-1; D is uncertain. This CDR3 comprises 12 residues. Germline CDR1 is KGHSH and CDR2 is LQKENI. With 6 bases removed from V and 8 bases from J, the gap between germline ends came to 13 bases. The CDR3 spells CASSPPMGEAFF. CDR3 bases: TGTGCCAGCTCCCCCCCCATGGGCGAAGCTTTCTTT.

This chain uses TRBV13 with TRBJ2-7; 13 bases line up with TRBD2. The CDR3 consists of 17 residues. Trimming took 5 bases from V and 3 from J; bases not matched to a gene: 10. Per germline, CDR1 PRHDT and CDR2 FYEKMQ (reference sequence). The CDR3 here is CASSPKGTSGAHYEQYF. The CDR3 DNA is TGTGCCAGCAGCCCCAAGGGGACTAGCGGGGCCCACTACGAGCAGTACTTC. Full variable domain (rest looked up from reference TRBV13 and TRBJ2-7): AAGVIQSPRHLIKEKRETATLKCYPIPRHDTVYWYQQGPGQDPQFLISFYEKMQSDKGSIPDRFSAQQFSDYHSELNMSSLELGDSALYFCASSPKGTSGAHYEQYFGPGTRLTVT.

V gene TRBV5-7 combines with J gene TRBJ1-5; D uncertain. TRBV5-7 falls under the ORF class, with uncertain function. The ends were cut back, 3 bases at V and 7 bases at J, with 5 bases in the middle. The CDR3 contains 11 residues. Here the CDR3 reads CASSCAQPQHF. CDR3 sequence (DNA): TGTGCCAGCAGCTGTGCCCAGCCCCAGCATTTT.

The J gene is TRBJ1-4, the V gene TRBV5-1; 9 bases map to TRBD1. Looked up from germline, CDR1 is SGHRS and CDR2 is YFSETQ. The CDR3 has 16 residues. The J segment lost 4 bases and the V segment lost 4 bases, leaving 8 bases of the junction unmatched. In DNA, the CDR3 is TGCGCCAGCAGCCTGGACAGGGGAAGGGGTAATGAAAAACTGTTTTTT. It codes for CASSLDRGRGNEKLFF.

This clone was observed once. The chain combines TRBV2 with TRBJ1-4; the D is unclear. The CDR3 extends over 14 amino acids. V was clipped by 6 bases and J by 6 bases, with 14 bases between them. The V gene's germline CDR1 is SNHLY and CDR2 FYNNEI. In DNA, the CDR3 is TGTGCCAGCAGGACCAAGCTCGTGGATGAAAAACTGTTTTTT. This codes for CASRTKLVDEKLFF.

The V and J genes are TRBV7-8 and TRBJ1-1; D uncertain. V was cut by 6 bases and J by 0 bases, with 8 bases left in between. CDR1 and CDR2 (germline): SGHVS, FQNEAQ. This CDR3 comprises 13 residues. CDR3: CASRKDMNTEAFF. The DNA of the CDR3 is TGTGCCAGCAGAAAAGACATGAACACTGAAGCTTTCTTT.

The chain recombines TRBV5-4 with TRBJ2-3, with TRBD2 as a possible D gene (5 bases). The V end was cut by 0 bases, the J end by 2 bases, with 10 bases between. The V gene's germline CDR1 is SGHNT and CDR2 YYREEE (reference sequence). CDR3 length: 15 residues. In nucleotides, the CDR3 is TGTGCCAGCAGCTTGGTCGGGGTTTCCACAGATACGCAGTATTTT. This codes for CASSLVGVSTDTQYF. Looking up the rest from reference TRBV5-4 and TRBJ2-3 gives the full variable domain: ETGVTQSPTHLIKTRGQQVTLRCSSQSGHNTVSWYQQALGQGPQFIFQYYREEENGRGNFPPRFSGLQFPNYSSELNVNALELDDSALYLCASSLVGVSTDTQYFGPGTRLTVL.

The rearrangement links TRBV5-4 to TRBJ1-1; D is ambiguous. Trimming pared 6 bases from V and 4 bases from J, leaving 16 bases between. Germline V CDR1 and CDR2: SGHNT, YYREEE (reference sequence). The CDR3 runs to 14 residues. For the CDR3, the DNA is TGTGCCAGCAACAAGGACCGCGGGAGCACTGAAGCTTTCTTT. Its translation is CASNKDRGSTEAFF.

The chain recombines TRBV12-3 or TRBV12-4 with TRBJ1-2; tentative D call: TRBD1 (6 bases). The CDR3 extends over 13 amino acids. Trimming took 2 bases from V and 6 from J, leaving 10 bases between them. This CDR3 is CASSLWPGDGYTF. The CDR3 DNA follows: TGTGCCAGCAGTTTATGGCCAGGGGATGGCTACACCTTC.

This chain connects TRBV27 to TRBJ2-3; D gene unclear. Germline V gene data show CDR1 as MNHEY and CDR2 as SMNVEV (reference sequence). The CDR3 has 11 amino acids. V was trimmed by 4 bases and J by 10 bases, leaving 9 bases between them. The CDR3 DNA reads as TGTGCCAGCAGTTCCTCGAGGTCGCAGTATTTT. This codes for CASSSSRSQYF.

This chain joins TRBV18 and TRBJ1-1; D is unclear. In germline, CDR1 is KGHSH, CDR2 LQKENI. CDR3 size: 12 residues. V lost 2 bases to trimming and J lost 3 bases, with 4 bases between them. DNA for the CDR3: TGTGCCAGCTCACCATCCTACACTGAAGCTTTCTTT. Translation gives CASSPSYTEAFF.

The chain is built from TRBV19 and TRBJ1-1; the D gene is possibly TRBD1 (6 bases). V lost 3 bases, J lost 2 bases, and 19 bases lay in between. CDR1 and CDR2 (germline): LNHDA, SQIVND (reference sequence). The CDR3 length is 17 residues. The CDR3 DNA is TGTGCCAGTAGTATTGGGGGGGCGCGTCCAGGTAACACTGAAGCTTTCTTT. Translated, it gives CASSIGGARPGNTEAFF.

This sequence joins TRBV6-5 and TRBJ1-2; D perhaps matches TRBD1 (5 bases). The CDR3 has 13 residues. Germline assignment: CDR1 MNHEY and CDR2 SVGAGI. V dropped 1 base and J dropped 5 bases, with 8 bases sitting between them. This CDR3 is CASSYFQGYGYTF. The CDR3 DNA sequence: TGTGCCAGCAGTTACTTTCAGGGATATGGCTACACCTTC.

With regard to this clone: The same CDR3 arises from other DNA sequences in this sample as well. The chain employs TRBV2 and TRBJ1-4; 11 bases line up with TRBD1. The CDR3 loop spans 14 amino acids. The V gene end was trimmed by 5 bases and the J gene end by 5 bases; junction bases not matched to a gene: 1. Germline CDR1 SNHLY, CDR2 FYNNEI. This CDR3 reads CASSRDRGNEKLFF. CDR3 in DNA: TGTGCCAGCAGTAGGGACAGGGGGAATGAAAAACTGTTTTTT.

The V gene is TRBV19, the J gene TRBJ1-3; a possible D gene is TRBD1 (6 bases). Deletions cut 4 bases from V and 2 bases from J, with 18 bases between. This CDR3 is built from 17 residues. From germline, CDR1 is LNHDA and CDR2 SQIVND (reference sequence). CDR3 bases: TGTGCCAGTAGTACCCCGAGCAGGGGCGATACTGGAAACACCATATATTTT. This sequence encodes CASSTPSRGDTGNTIYF.

CDR3 sequence: CASSLGVRGNTIYF. CDR3 sequence (DNA): TGCGCCAGCAGCTTGGGTGTCAGGGGAAACACCATATATTTT. The rearrangement links TRBV5-1 to TRBJ1-3, with D uncertain. V lost 0 bases, J lost 4 bases, and 8 bases lay in between. This CDR3 region has 14 residues. Germline V lookup: CDR1 SGHRS, CDR2 YFSETQ.